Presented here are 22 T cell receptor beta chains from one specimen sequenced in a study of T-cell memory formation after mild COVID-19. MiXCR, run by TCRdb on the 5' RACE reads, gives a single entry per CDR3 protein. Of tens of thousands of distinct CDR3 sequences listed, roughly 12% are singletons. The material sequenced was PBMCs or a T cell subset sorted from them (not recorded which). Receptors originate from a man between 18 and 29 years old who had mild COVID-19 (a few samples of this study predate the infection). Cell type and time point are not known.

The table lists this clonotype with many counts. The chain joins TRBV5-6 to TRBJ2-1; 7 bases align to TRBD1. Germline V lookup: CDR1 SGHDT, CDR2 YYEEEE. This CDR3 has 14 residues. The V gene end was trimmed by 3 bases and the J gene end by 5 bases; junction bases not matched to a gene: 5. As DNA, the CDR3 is TGTGCCAGCAGCTCCGGGACAGCGAACAATGAGCAGTTCTTC. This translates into CASSSGTANNEQFF.

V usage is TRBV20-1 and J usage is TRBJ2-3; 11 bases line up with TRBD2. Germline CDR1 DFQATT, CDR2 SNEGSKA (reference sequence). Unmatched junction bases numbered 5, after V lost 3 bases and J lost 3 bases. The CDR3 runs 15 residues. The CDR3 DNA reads TGCAGTGCTAGGGGGGGGACTAGCGGAACAGATACGCAGTATTTT. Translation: CSARGGTSGTDTQYF.

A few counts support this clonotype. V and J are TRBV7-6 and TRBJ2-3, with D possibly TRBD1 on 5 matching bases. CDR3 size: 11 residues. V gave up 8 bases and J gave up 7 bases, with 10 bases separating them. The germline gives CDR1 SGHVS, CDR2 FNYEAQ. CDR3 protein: CASQGGNTQYF. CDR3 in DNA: TGTGCCAGCCAGGGCGGAAATACGCAGTATTTT.

CDR3 protein: CASSQDRRAGDTQYF. As DNA, the CDR3 is TGCGCCAGCAGCCAAGATCGGAGGGCTGGGGATACGCAGTATTTT. V gene TRBV4-1 combines with J gene TRBJ2-3, with a tentative D call TRBD2 (6 bases). CDR3 length: 15 residues. V dropped 0 bases and J dropped 6 bases, with 13 bases sitting between them. Germline-derived CDR1 and CDR2 are MGHRA and YSYEKL.

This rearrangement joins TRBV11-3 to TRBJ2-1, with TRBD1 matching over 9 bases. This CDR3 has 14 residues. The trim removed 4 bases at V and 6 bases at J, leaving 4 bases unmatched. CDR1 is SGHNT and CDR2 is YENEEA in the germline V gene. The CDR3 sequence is CASSWGTGINEQFF. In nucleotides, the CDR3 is TGTGCCAGCAGCTGGGGGACAGGGATCAATGAGCAGTTCTTC. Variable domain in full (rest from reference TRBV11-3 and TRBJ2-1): EAGVVQSPRYKIIEKKQPVAFWCNPISGHNTLYWYLQNLGQGPELLIRYENEEAVDDSQLPKDRFSAERLKGVDSTLKIQPAELGDSAVYLCASSWGTGINEQFFGPGTRLTVL.

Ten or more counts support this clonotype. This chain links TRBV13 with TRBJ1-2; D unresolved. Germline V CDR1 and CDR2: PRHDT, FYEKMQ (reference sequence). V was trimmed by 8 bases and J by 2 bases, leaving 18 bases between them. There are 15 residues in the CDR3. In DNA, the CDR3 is TGTGCCAGCGACTCTCGGGTTGTGTTCAACTATGGCTACACCTTC. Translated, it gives CASDSRVVFNYGYTF.

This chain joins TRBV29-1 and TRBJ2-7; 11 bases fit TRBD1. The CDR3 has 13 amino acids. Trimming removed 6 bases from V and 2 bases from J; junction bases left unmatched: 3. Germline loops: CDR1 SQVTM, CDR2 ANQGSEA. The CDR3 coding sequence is TGCAGCGTCCCGGGACAGGGGGCCTACGAGCAGTACTTC. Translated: CSVPGQGAYEQYF.

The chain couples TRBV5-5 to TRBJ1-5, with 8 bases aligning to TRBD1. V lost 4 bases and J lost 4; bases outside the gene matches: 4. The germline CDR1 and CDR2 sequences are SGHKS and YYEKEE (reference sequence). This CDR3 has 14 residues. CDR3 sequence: CASSPDRGNQPQHF. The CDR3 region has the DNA TGTGCCAGCAGCCCAGACAGGGGTAATCAGCCCCAGCATTTT. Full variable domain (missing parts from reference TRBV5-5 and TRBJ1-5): DAGVTQSPTHLIKTRGQQVTLRCSPISGHKSVSWYQQVLGQGPQFIFQYYEKEERGRGNFPDRFSARQFPNYSSELNVNALLLGDSALYLCASSPDRGNQPQHFGDGTRLSIL.

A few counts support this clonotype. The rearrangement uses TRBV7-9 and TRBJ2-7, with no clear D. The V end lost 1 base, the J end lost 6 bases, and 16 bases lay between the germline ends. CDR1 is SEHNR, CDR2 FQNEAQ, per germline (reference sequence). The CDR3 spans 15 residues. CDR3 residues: CASSLVRLGGSEQYF. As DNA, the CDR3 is TGTGCCAGCAGCTTAGTTCGCCTAGGTGGCTCCGAGCAGTACTTC.

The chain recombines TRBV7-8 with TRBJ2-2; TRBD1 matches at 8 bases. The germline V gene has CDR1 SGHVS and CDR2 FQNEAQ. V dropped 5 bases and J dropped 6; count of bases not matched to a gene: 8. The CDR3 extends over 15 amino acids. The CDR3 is CASSLGRGLAGELFF. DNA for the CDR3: TGTGCCAGCAGCCTGGGCAGGGGGCTCGCCGGGGAGCTGTTTTTT.

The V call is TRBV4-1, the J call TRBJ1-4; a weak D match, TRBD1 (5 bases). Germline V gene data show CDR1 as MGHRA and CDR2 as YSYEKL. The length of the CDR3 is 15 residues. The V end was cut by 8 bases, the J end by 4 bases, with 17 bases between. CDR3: CASHSHGHLNEKLFF. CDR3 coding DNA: TGCGCCAGCCATTCACACGGACACCTTAATGAAAAACTGTTTTTT.

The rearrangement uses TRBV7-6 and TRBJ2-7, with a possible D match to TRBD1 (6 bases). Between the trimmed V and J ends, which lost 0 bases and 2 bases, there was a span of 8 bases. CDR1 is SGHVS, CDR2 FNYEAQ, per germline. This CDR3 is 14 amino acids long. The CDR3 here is CASSLAQGPYEQYF. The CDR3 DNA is TGTGCCAGCAGCTTAGCGCAGGGGCCCTACGAGCAGTACTTC.

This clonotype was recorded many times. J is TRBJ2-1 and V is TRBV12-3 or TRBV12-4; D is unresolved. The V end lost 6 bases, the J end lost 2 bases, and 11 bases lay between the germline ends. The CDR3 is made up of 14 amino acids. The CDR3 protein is CASSPSGAYNEQFF. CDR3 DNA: TGTGCCAGCAGCCCGTCCGGAGCCTACAATGAGCAGTTCTTC.

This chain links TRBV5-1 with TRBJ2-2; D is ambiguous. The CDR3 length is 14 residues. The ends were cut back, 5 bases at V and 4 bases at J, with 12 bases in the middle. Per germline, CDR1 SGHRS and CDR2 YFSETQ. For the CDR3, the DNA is TGCGCCAGCAGAGAGCCCCCAGGCACCGGGGAGCTGTTTTTT. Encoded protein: CASREPPGTGELFF.

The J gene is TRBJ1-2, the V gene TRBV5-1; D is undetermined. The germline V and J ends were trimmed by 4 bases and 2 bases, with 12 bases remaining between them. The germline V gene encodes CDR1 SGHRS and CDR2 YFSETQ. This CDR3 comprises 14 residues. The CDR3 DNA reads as TGCGCCAGCAGCCGTATTCGGAACAACTATGGCTACACCTTC. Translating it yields CASSRIRNNYGYTF.

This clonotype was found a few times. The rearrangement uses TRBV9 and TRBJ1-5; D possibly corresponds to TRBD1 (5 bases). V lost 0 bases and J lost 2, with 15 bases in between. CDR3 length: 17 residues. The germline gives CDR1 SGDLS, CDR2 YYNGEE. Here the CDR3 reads CASSVEGEWTGNQPQHF. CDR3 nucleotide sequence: TGTGCCAGCAGCGTAGAAGGGGAGTGGACGGGCAATCAGCCCCAGCATTTT. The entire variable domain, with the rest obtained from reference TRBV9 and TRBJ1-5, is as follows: DSGVTQTPKHLITATGQRVTLRCSPRSGDLSVYWYQQSLDQGLQFLIQYYNGEERAKGNILERFSAQQFPDLHSELNLSSLELGDSALYFCASSVEGEWTGNQPQHFGDGTRLSIL.

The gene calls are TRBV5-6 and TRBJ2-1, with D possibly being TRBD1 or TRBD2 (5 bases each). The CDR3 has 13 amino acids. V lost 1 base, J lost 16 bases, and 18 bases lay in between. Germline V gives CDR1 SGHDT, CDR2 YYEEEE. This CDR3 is CASSLSWGRAFFF. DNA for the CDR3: TGTGCCAGCAGCTTGTCGTGGGGACGCGCGTTTTTCTTC.

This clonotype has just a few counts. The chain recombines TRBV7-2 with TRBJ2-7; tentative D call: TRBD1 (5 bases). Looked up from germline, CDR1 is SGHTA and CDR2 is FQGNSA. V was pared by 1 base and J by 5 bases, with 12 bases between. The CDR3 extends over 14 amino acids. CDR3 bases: TGTGCCAGCAGCTTAGTGCCAGGGTCCGACGAGCAGTACTTC. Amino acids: CASSLVPGSDEQYF.

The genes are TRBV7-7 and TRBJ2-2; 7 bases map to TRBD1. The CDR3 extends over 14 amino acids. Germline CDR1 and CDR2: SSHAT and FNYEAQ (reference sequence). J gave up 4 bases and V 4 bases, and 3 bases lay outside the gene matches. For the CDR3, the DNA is TGTGCCAGCAGCTCCCGGGACAGCACCGGGGAGCTGTTTTTT. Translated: CASSSRDSTGELFF.

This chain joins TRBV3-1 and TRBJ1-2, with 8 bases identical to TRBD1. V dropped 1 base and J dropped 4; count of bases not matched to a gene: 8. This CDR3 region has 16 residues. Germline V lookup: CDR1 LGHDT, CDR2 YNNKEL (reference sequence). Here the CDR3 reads CASSQAPGQGPYGYTF. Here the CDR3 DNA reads TGTGCCAGCAGCCAAGCCCCAGGACAGGGACCCTATGGCTACACCTTC.

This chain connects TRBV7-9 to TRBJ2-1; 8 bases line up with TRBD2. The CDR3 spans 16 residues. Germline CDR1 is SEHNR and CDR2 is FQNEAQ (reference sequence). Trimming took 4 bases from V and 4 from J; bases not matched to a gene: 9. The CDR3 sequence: CASSSARTSRYNEQFF. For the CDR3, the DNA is TGTGCCAGCAGCTCAGCGAGGACTAGCAGATACAATGAGCAGTTCTTC.

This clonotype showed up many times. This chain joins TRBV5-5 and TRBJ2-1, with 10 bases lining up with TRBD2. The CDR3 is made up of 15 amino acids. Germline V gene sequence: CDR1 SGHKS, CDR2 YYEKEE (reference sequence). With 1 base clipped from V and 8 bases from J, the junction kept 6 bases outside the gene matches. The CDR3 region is CASSLLLAGAYEQFF. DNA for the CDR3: TGTGCCAGCAGCTTGTTGCTAGCGGGGGCATATGAGCAGTTCTTC.